This T cell receptor beta chain stems from a study of regulatory T cells in long-lasting Graves disease. There are 17 residues in the CDR3. Germline V gene sequence: CDR1 SGHRS, CDR2 YFSETQ. J gave up 5 bases and V 0 bases, and 12 bases lay outside the gene matches. A note on this clonotype: Its antigen is not known.

Assembly of TCR beta libraries relied on iRepertoire HTBI primers together with Arm-PCR of CDR3 regions. TCRdb reprocessed the multiplex PCR reads with MiXCR, giving one entry per CDR3 protein. The sample lists 700,000 or so distinct CDR3 sequences; about 30% were seen once. Study conclusions and caveats: There were preferences for TRBV28, TRBJ1-2 and TRBJ2-5 in persistent disease.

Time point in this sample: persistent/refractory GD, antithyroid drugs over 5 years with positive TRAb. Extracted RNA from PBMCs served as the source of the TCR library. The sample consisted of peripheral blood mononuclear cells (PBMCs), taken when the disease was refractory, from a patient treated with antithyroid drugs. The J gene is TRBJ1-2, the V gene TRBV5-1; 8 positions match TRBD1. The clonotype originates from a female donor with Graves disease. DNA of the CDR3: TGCGCCAGCAGCTTGGAACCTCAAGGACAGGGACTATATGGCTACACCTTC. Protein: CASSLEPQGQGLYGYTF.